Listed here are 32 T cell receptor beta chains from one sample, sequenced in a study of CD8 T cells in Susac syndrome. Random hexamers primed reverse transcription of about 0.45 to 1 ug RNA. One entry per CDR3 protein, called by TCRdb with MiXCR from the immunoSEQ multiplex PCR reads. The sample yields around 46,000 distinct CDR3 sequences, 92% seen once. Sample: CD8+ T cells from PBMCs. Receptors were obtained from a human donor in good health.

The chain couples TRBV4-1 to TRBJ2-3; 8 bases agree with TRBD2. The CDR3 sequence is 15 residues long. Germline loops: CDR1 MGHRA, CDR2 YSYEKL. Trimming took 6 bases from V and 0 from J; bases not matched to a gene: 5. DNA of the CDR3: TGCGCCAGCAGGCAGAGACTAGCGAGCACAGATACGCAGTATTTT. It encodes CASRQRLASTDTQYF.

The chain employs TRBV5-1 and TRBJ2-7, with 8 bases matching TRBD1. CDR3 length equals 13 residues. Germline CDR1 SGHRS, CDR2 YFSETQ. The ends lost 3 bases at V and 3 bases at J; junction bases unmatched: 2. CDR3 protein: CASSWGTGYEQYF. DNA of the CDR3: TGCGCCAGCAGCTGGGGGACAGGCTACGAGCAGTACTTC.

The chain uses TRBV19 and TRBJ2-7; D might be TRBD2 (5 bases). There are 13 residues in the CDR3. Germline CDR1 is LNHDA and CDR2 is SQIVND (reference sequence). V lost 5 bases, J lost 3 bases, and 11 bases lay in between. The CDR3 DNA reads TGTGCCAGTAGTGGTAGCGAGATCTACGAGCAGTACTTC. It encodes CASSGSEIYEQYF. Drawing the rest from reference TRBV19 and TRBJ2-7, the complete variable domain is DGGITQSPKYLFRKEGQNVTLSCEQNLNHDAMYWYRQDPGQGLRLIYYSQIVNDFQKGDIAEGYSVSREKKESFPLTVTSAQKNPTAFYLCASSGSEIYEQYFGPGTRLTVT.

The chain is built from TRBV5-1 and TRBJ2-5; the D call may be TRBD1 or TRBD2 (6 bases each). V lost 1 base to trimming and J lost 4 bases, with 14 bases between them. CDR3 length: 15 residues. Germline lookup yields CDR1 SGHRS and CDR2 YFSETQ. CDR3: CASSLTGGTRETQYF. The CDR3 DNA reads as TGCGCCAGCAGCTTGACCGGGGGCACTCGAGAGACCCAGTACTTC.

This chain joins TRBV15 and TRBJ2-7; 8 positions match TRBD1. Germline CDR1 and CDR2: LNHNV and YYDKDF (reference sequence). The V and J ends lost 2 bases and 6 bases, in that order; junction bases with no gene match: 6. This CDR3 is 14 amino acids long. CDR3 residues: CATSRPLGQGEQYF. The CDR3 nucleotides are TGTGCCACCAGCAGACCCCTAGGACAGGGCGAGCAGTACTTC.

Worth noting for this clonotype: Germline is not matched at one junction end, which may reflect a read error. The chain links TRBV14 to TRBJ2-1, with D hard to call. This CDR3 has 15 amino acids. Germline values: CDR1 SGHDN, CDR2 FVKESK. CDR3 DNA sequence: TGTGCCAGCAGCCCCTTTCCGGGCTCCTACAATGAGCAGCTCTTC. Its protein is CASSPFPGSYNEQLF.

In its sample, this clonotype was seen once. The chain combines TRBV30 with TRBJ2-5, with a tentative D call TRBD2 (6 bases). In germline, CDR1 is GTSNPN, CDR2 SVGIG (reference sequence). The CDR3 spans 14 residues. The V end was cut by 1 base, the J end by 3 bases, with 12 bases between. The CDR3 DNA follows: TGTGCCTGGAGTGATGCGGGGCCAAAAGAGACCCAGTACTTC. Amino acids: CAWSDAGPKETQYF.

J is TRBJ2-6 and V is TRBV27; D gene uncertain. The CDR3 contains 19 residues. The germline V and J ends were trimmed by 2 bases and 0 bases, with 17 bases remaining between them. Germline-derived CDR1 and CDR2 are MNHEY and SMNVEV (reference sequence). The CDR3 here is CASSLRVVGRSSGANVLTF. The DNA of the CDR3 is TGTGCCAGCAGTTTAAGAGTAGTCGGACGGAGCTCTGGGGCCAACGTCCTGACTTTC. The whole variable domain, remainder taken from reference TRBV27 and TRBJ2-6, is EAQVTQNPRYLITVTGKKLTVTCSQNMNHEYMSWYRQDPGLGLRQIYYSMNVEVTDKGDVPEGYKVSRKEKRNFPLILESPSPNQTSLYFCASSLRVVGRSSGANVLTFGAGSRLTVL.

The chain carries TRBV29-1 and TRBJ1-1; no clear D. Germline V gene sequence: CDR1 SQVTM, CDR2 ANQGSEA. The CDR3 covers 15 residues. V gave up 6 bases and J gave up 3 bases, with 20 bases separating them. This chain's CDR3 is CSVQQREVGHTEAFF. The CDR3 region has the DNA TGCAGCGTCCAACAAAGAGAGGTTGGTCACACTGAAGCTTTCTTT.

This chain links TRBV20-1 with TRBJ2-7; unclear D gene. Trimming took 0 bases from V and 0 from J, leaving 6 bases between them. Germline CDR1 is DFQATT and CDR2 is SNEGSKA (reference sequence). This CDR3 spans 13 amino acids. The CDR3 protein is CSAREDPSYEQYF. The DNA for the CDR3 is TGCAGTGCTAGAGAGGATCCCTCCTACGAGCAGTACTTC.

This chain uses TRBV6-2 or TRBV6-3 with TRBJ1-2, with 8 bases matching TRBD1. This CDR3 contains 14 residues. Per germline, CDR1 MNHEY and CDR2 SVGEGT. The ends lost 6 bases at V and 5 bases at J; junction bases unmatched: 8. CDR3 in amino acids: CASSQSRTGYGYTF. DNA for the CDR3: TGTGCCAGCAGCCAAAGCCGGACAGGGTATGGCTACACCTTC.

This chain joins TRBV4-3 and TRBJ2-1; 8 nucleotides match TRBD1. The CDR3 length is 17 residues. Germline values: CDR1 LGHNA, CDR2 YSLEER. The V gene end was trimmed by 0 bases and the J gene end by 6 bases; junction bases not matched to a gene: 10. CDR3 region: CASSQDLRQGSGNEQFF. The CDR3 DNA is TGCGCCAGCAGCCAAGACCTCCGACAGGGGTCTGGCAATGAGCAGTTCTTC.

This chain links TRBV30 with TRBJ2-2, with 11 bases matching TRBD2. The length of the CDR3 is 15 residues. V trimming: 5 bases; J trimming: 0 bases; junction bases outside the gene matches: 2. Per the germline V gene, CDR1 is GTSNPN and CDR2 is SVGIG (reference sequence). The CDR3: CAWGTSGANTGELFF. CDR3 DNA sequence: TGTGCCTGGGGGACTAGCGGAGCGAACACCGGGGAGCTGTTTTTT.

This clonotype occurred once. J is TRBJ2-1 and V is TRBV27, with 14 bases identical to TRBD2. Germline loops: CDR1 MNHEY, CDR2 SMNVEV (reference sequence). The length of the CDR3 is 19 residues. V trimming: 4 bases; J trimming: 0 bases; junction bases outside the gene matches: 8. DNA of the CDR3: TGTGCCAGCAGTTCAGGGACTAGCGGGAGCCTTAGCTCCTACAATGAGCAGTTCTTC. It specifies CASSSGTSGSLSSYNEQFF.

The sample holds one count of this clonotype. The genes are TRBV30 and TRBJ2-7, with 10 bases lining up with TRBD1. Per the germline V gene, CDR1 is GTSNPN and CDR2 is SVGIG (reference sequence). V shed 2 bases, J shed 5 bases, and the junction held 3 bases outside the gene matches. This CDR3 comprises 13 residues. The chain's CDR3 is CAWSRDRGDEQYF. The CDR3 DNA follows: TGTGCCTGGAGTCGGGACAGGGGCGACGAGCAGTACTTC.

J is TRBJ2-5 and V is TRBV4-3; 8 nucleotides agree with TRBD2. Unmatched junction bases numbered 12, after V lost 0 bases and J lost 9 bases. The germline gives CDR1 LGHNA, CDR2 YSLEER. CDR3 length: 16 amino acids. The CDR3 is CASSQDREGSQGAQYF. In DNA, the CDR3 is TGCGCCAGCAGCCAAGATCGGGAGGGCTCCCAAGGGGCCCAGTACTTC.

This chain joins TRBV7-9 and TRBJ2-7; D is unresolved. CDR3 length: 12 residues. Germline V gives CDR1 SEHNR, CDR2 FQNEAQ (reference sequence). With 6 bases removed from V and 4 bases from J, the gap between germline ends came to 10 bases. The CDR3 loop reads CASRSGDYEQYF. The CDR3 nucleotides read TGTGCCAGCAGATCAGGAGATTACGAGCAGTACTTC.

The rearrangement uses TRBV7-2 and TRBJ1-5, with 7 bases lining up with TRBD1. Per the germline V gene, CDR1 is SGHTA and CDR2 is FQGNSA. This CDR3 is built from 13 residues. V trimming: 1 base; J trimming: 11 bases; junction bases outside the gene matches: 5. The CDR3 nucleotides read TGTGCCAGCAGCTTAGGGGACAGCGGGGCCCAGCATTTT. Its translation: CASSLGDSGAQHF.

The genes are TRBV7-9 and TRBJ1-2, with TRBD1 matching 11 bases. Germline V gene sequence: CDR1 SEHNR, CDR2 FQNEAQ (reference sequence). With 2 bases clipped from V and 4 bases from J, the junction kept 9 bases outside the gene matches. The CDR3 runs 17 residues. The CDR3 reads CASSLQFGQGAVYGYTF. As DNA, the CDR3 is TGTGCCAGCAGCTTACAGTTTGGACAGGGGGCCGTCTATGGCTACACCTTC.

The chain combines TRBV20-1 with TRBJ2-1; 9 bases align to TRBD2. The CDR3 contains 15 residues. Germline V gene sequence: CDR1 DFQATT, CDR2 SNEGSKA (reference sequence). The ends lost 1 base at V and 7 bases at J; junction bases unmatched: 8. The CDR3 protein is CSARVSAGGGNEQFF. CDR3 nucleotide sequence: TGCAGTGCTAGAGTATCAGCGGGAGGAGGTAATGAGCAGTTCTTC.

This chain joins TRBV5-1 and TRBJ2-3, with 8 bases that match TRBD2. V was pared by 1 base and J by 6 bases, with 7 bases of the junction left unmatched. The germline V gene encodes CDR1 SGHRS and CDR2 YFSETQ. The CDR3 has 15 amino acids. CDR3 sequence (DNA): TGCGCCAGCAGCTTGACGGGAGGGCCCCTCGATACGCAGTATTTT. Its protein product is CASSLTGGPLDTQYF.

In its sample, this clonotype was seen once. V usage is TRBV11-2 and J usage is TRBJ2-5; 7 positions match TRBD2. The CDR3 loop spans 15 amino acids. The V and J ends lost 3 bases and 1 base, in that order; junction bases with no gene match: 5. Looked up from germline, CDR1 is SGHAT and CDR2 is FQNNGV. The DNA for the CDR3 is TGTGCCAGCAGCTTTCCAGCGGGGCTCCAAGAGACCCAGTACTTC. Its protein product is CASSFPAGLQETQYF.

V and J are TRBV10-2 and TRBJ2-2; D is uncertain. The CDR3 spans 12 residues. Germline lookup yields CDR1 WSHSY and CDR2 SAAADI. The V end was cut by 0 bases, the J end by 7 bases, with 3 bases between. The CDR3 sequence: CASSESSGELFF. As DNA, the CDR3 is TGCGCCAGCAGTGAGTCAAGCGGGGAGCTGTTTTTT.

The count of this clonotype is one. V usage is TRBV27 and J usage is TRBJ2-2; D gene uncertain. The germline gives CDR1 MNHEY, CDR2 SMNVEV (reference sequence). The CDR3 is 14 residues long. V lost 6 bases and J 4 bases, leaving 12 bases between the germline ends. The CDR3 region has the DNA TGTGCCAGCAGACCAACGGACGGCACCGGGGAGCTGTTTTTT. It encodes CASRPTDGTGELFF.

The CDR3 nucleotides read TGCAGTGCTAGGGGGATGGTAGCGGAAAGCTCCTACAATGAGCAGTTCTTC. Amino acids: CSARGMVAESSYNEQFF. V and J are TRBV20-1 and TRBJ2-1; D perhaps matches TRBD2 (6 bases). Germline CDR1 and CDR2: DFQATT and SNEGSKA (reference sequence). The CDR3 sequence is 17 residues long. Trimming shortened V by 3 bases and J by 0 bases, and 18 bases separated the two germline ends.

The CDR3 DNA is TGTGCCAGTAGTCCCCGGGACGCGAACTACGAGCAGTACTTC. As protein: CASSPRDANYEQYF. This chain uses TRBV19 with TRBJ2-7; D may match TRBD1 or TRBD2 (5 bases each). Germline assignment: CDR1 LNHDA and CDR2 SQIVND (reference sequence). The CDR3 totals 14 residues. Trimming removed 5 bases from V and 3 bases from J, with 14 bases in between.

The chain uses TRBV11-2 and TRBJ2-1, with a possible D match to TRBD2 (5 bases). Germline V gene sequence: CDR1 SGHAT, CDR2 FQNNGV. V dropped 0 bases and J dropped 5 bases, with 11 bases sitting between them. This CDR3 is built from 15 residues. CDR3 DNA: TGTGCCAGCAGCTTAGATCGGAAGACTAACAATGAGCAGTTCTTC. It translates to CASSLDRKTNNEQFF.

The V gene is TRBV7-6, the J gene TRBJ2-1; the D is unclear. Trimming removed 5 bases from V and 8 bases from J, with 13 bases in between. Germline V lookup: CDR1 SGHVS, CDR2 FNYEAQ. The CDR3 consists of 13 residues. DNA of the CDR3: TGTGCCAGCAGCCCGTCATTCGACGATGAGCAGTTCTTC. Its translation is CASSPSFDDEQFF. The full variable domain, with the rest looked up from reference TRBV7-6 and TRBJ2-1, is GAGVSQSPRYKVTKRGQDVALRCDPISGHVSLYWYRQALGQGPEFLTYFNYEAQQDKSGLPNDRFSAERPEGSISTLTIQRTEQRDSAMYRCASSPSFDDEQFFGPGTRLTVL.

V gene TRBV10-2 combines with J gene TRBJ2-3, with D perhaps TRBD1 (6 bases). This CDR3 has 16 residues. Germline V CDR1 and CDR2: WSHSY, SAAADI. V was clipped by 6 bases and J by 2 bases, with 18 bases between them. CDR3 sequence reads: CASSSLNRENTDTQYF. CDR3 nucleotides: TGCGCCAGCAGCTCCCTTAACAGGGAGAACACAGATACGCAGTATTTT.

The rearrangement uses TRBV12-3 or TRBV12-4 and TRBJ2-7, with TRBD2 matching 11 bases. V lost 8 bases and J lost 6; bases outside the gene matches: 6. The CDR3 loop spans 13 amino acids. The DNA of the CDR3 is TGTGCCAGCCTCCTTAGCGGGAGGGTCGAGCAGTACTTC. Amino acid sequence: CASLLSGRVEQYF.

This clonotype has only one observation. This rearrangement joins TRBV10-2 to TRBJ1-4; D remains ambiguous. V dropped 7 bases and J dropped 8 bases, with 11 bases sitting between them. The germline V gene encodes CDR1 WSHSY and CDR2 SAAADI. This CDR3 region has 12 residues. CDR3 bases: TGCGCCAGCAAGCCGGCGGGGGAAAAACTGTTTTTT. Protein sequence: CASKPAGEKLFF.

This chain links TRBV24-1 with TRBJ2-1, with D hard to call. Germline V gene data show CDR1 as KGHDR and CDR2 as SFDVKD. V shed 2 bases and J shed 5 bases, with 6 bases lying between them. The length of the CDR3 is 13 residues. The CDR3 DNA is TGTGCCACCAGTGATTCGGCCAACAATGAGCAGTTCTTC. As protein: CATSDSANNEQFF.